This T cell receptor beta chain was captured by sequencing in a study of T cell repertoires in ileal Crohn's disease. Assay: immunoSEQ multiplex PCR; the TCRdb copy retains only in-frame clones and omits some. The table includes fewer than 20,000 clones, about 60% detected once. This CDR3 contains 14 residues. With 5 bases removed from V and 1 base from J, the gap between germline ends came to 12 bases. CDR1 MDHEN and CDR2 SYDVKM come from the germline V gene. The sample was ileal tissue. This TCR derives from an adult with Crohn's disease. The gene calls are TRBV28 and TRBJ2-7; tentatively, D is TRBD1 (6 bases). CDR3 DNA sequence: TGTGCCAGCAGTCTCCACAGGGCTTCCTACGAGCAGTACTTC. This translates into CASSLHRASYEQYF.